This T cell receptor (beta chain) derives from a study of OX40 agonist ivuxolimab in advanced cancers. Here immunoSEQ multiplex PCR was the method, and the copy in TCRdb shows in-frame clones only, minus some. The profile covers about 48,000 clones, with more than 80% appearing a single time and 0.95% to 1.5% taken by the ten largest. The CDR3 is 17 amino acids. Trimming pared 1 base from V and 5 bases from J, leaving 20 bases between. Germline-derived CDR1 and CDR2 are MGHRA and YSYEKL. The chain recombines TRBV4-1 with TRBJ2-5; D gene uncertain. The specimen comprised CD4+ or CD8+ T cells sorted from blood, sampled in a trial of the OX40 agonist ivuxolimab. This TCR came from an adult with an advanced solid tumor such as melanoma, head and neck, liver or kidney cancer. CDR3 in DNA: TGCGCCAGCAGCCAAGGGGATCGACCAACTATCGGGGAGACCCAGTACTTC. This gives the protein CASSQGDRPTIGETQYF.